A selection of T cell receptor beta chains follows, all from one sample in a study of Ad26.COV2.S vaccination and SARS-CoV-2 variants. The protocol was immunoSEQ multiplex PCR, while the TCRdb copy is restricted to in-frame clones and leaves out a portion. The sample yields around 170,000 clones, around nine tenths seen once. The sequenced sample was peripheral blood, obtained after recovery from COVID-19. Receptors originate from a human donor who had recovered from COVID-19. Each CDR3 is given with its conserved first and last residue. D genes are given only for firm matches. Rows may omit the clone size; those that give it use once, few, many or a size class.

j_gene	v_gene	abundance	d_gene	CDR3nt	CDR3aa
TRBJ2-7	TRBV7-3	-	-	TGTGCCAGCAGCTTCGGCCCTGCCTACGAGCAGTACTTC	CASSFGPAYEQYF
TRBJ2-3	TRBV5-1	-	-	TGCGCTACGGGCAGGGACGGAAATACGCAGTATTTT	CATGRDGNTQYF
TRBJ2-1	TRBV5-1	once	TRBD1	TGCGCCAGCAGCTCGACAGGGGGCCCCGAACGGTTCTTC	CASSSTGGPERFF
TRBJ2-1	TRBV19	-	-	TGTGCCAGTATCCTGAGGCCCCCACAAGCGCCCGCCTACAATGAGCAGTTCTTC	CASILRPPQAPAYNEQFF
TRBJ2-1	TRBV27	-	TRBD1	TGTGCCAGCAGTTCAATCCCGGGACAGGGGTACAATGAGCAGTTCTTC	CASSSIPGQGYNEQFF
TRBJ2-1	TRBV3-1/TRBV3-2	-	-	TGTGCCAGCAGCCAAGATCCCCCTTGGGGGGCCGGGTACAATGAGCAGTTCTTC	CASSQDPPWGAGYNEQFF
TRBJ2-2	TRBV7-3	-	TRBD1	TGTGCCAGCAGCTCCTACGGGACAGTCACCGGGGAGCTGTTTTTT	CASSSYGTVTGELFF
TRBJ2-3	TRBV9	-	TRBD2	TGTGCCAGCAGCGTAGCGGGGGGATCAGATACGCAGTATTTT	CASSVAGGSDTQYF
TRBJ1-4	TRBV19	-	-	TGTGCCAGTAGTACCCGACCGGGACAAAGGTGGTTTTTT	CASSTRPGQRWFF
TRBJ1-4	TRBV29-1	once	-	TGCAGCGTTGTGACAGACCATGAAAAACTGTTTTTT	CSVVTDHEKLFF
TRBJ2-3	TRBV29-1	-	TRBD2	TGCAGCGTCAGTGGTAGCGGGGGGCCGGATACGCAGTATTTT	CSVSGSGGPDTQYF